Below are 2 T cell receptor beta chains sequenced from a single sample in a study of radiation and T cells in renal cell carcinoma. Generated by immunoSEQ multiplex PCR, the TCRdb table keeps only in-frame clones and is missing some. The sample yields roughly 86,000 clones, over 80% seen once. The time point denotes: blood 4 weeks post-SBRT, at nephrectomy. Treatment meaning: 15 Gy SBRT to primary tumor, nephrectomy 4 weeks later. The starting material was blood, obtained from a patient whose treatment included radiotherapy and nephrectomy. The receptors here all came from a man aged 50 to 60 with renal cell carcinoma.

The chain has TRBV5-1 and TRBJ2-1; TRBD2 might be the D (6 bases). V gave up 4 bases and J gave up 4 bases, with 15 bases separating them. This CDR3 has 15 residues. CDR1 SGHRS and CDR2 YFSETQ come from the germline V gene. The CDR3 reads CASSHPSGVYNEQFF. In nucleotides, the CDR3 is TGCGCCAGCAGCCACCCGTCGGGGGTATACAATGAGCAGTTCTTC. Complete variable domain (other parts from reference TRBV5-1 and TRBJ2-1): KAGVTQTPRYLIKTRGQQVTLSCSPISGHRSVSWYQQTPGQGLQFLFEYFSETQRNKGNFPGRFSGRQFSNSRSEMNVSTLELGDSALYLCASSHPSGVYNEQFFGPGTRLTVL.

The V call is TRBV5-1, the J call TRBJ1-5; D is unresolved. The V gene's germline CDR1 is SGHRS and CDR2 YFSETQ. The V end lost 0 bases, the J end lost 3 bases, and 10 bases lay between the germline ends. CDR3 length: 15 residues. The CDR3 spells CASSLEAGNNQPQHF. CDR3 coding DNA: TGCGCCAGCAGCTTGGAGGCCGGGAACAATCAGCCCCAGCATTTT.